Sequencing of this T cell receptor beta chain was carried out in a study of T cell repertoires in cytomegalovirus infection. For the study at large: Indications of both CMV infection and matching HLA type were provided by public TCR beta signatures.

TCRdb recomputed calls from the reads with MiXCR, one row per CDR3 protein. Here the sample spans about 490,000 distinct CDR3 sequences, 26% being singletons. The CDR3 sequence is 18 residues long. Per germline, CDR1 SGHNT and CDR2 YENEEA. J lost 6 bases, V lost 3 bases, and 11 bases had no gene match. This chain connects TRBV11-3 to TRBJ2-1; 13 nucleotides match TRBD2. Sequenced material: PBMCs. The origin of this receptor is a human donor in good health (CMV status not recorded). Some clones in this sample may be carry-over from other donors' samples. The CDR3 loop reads CASSFLIGLAGASNEQFF. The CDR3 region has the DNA TGTGCCAGCAGCTTTCTTATAGGACTAGCGGGAGCAAGCAATGAGCAGTTCTTC.